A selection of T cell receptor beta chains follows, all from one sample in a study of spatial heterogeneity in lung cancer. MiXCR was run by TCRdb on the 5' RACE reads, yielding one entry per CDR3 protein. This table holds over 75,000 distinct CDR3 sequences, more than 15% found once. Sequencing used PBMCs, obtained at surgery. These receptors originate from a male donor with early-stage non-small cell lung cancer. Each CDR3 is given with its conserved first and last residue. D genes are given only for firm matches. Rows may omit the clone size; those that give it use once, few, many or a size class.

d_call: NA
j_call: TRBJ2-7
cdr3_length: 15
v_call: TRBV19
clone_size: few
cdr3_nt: TGTGCCAGTACCACTCAGCCGGGGGCAACCTACGAGCAGTACTTC
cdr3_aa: CASTTQPGATYEQYF

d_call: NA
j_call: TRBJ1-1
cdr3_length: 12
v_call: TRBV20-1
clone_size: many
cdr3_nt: TGCAGTGCTAGAGATACGAATACTGAAGCTTTCTTT
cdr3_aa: CSARDTNTEAFF

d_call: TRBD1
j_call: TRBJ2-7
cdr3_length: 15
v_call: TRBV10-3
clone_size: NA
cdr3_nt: TGTGCCACCCGAGGAACAGGGGGAGCGGTAAACGAGCAGTACTTC
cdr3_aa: CATRGTGGAVNEQYF

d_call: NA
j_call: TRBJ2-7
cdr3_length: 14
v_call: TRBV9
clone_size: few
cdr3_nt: TGTGCCAGCAGCGTAGTTAAGGATAGCTACGAGCAGTACTTC
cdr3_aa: CASSVVKDSYEQYF

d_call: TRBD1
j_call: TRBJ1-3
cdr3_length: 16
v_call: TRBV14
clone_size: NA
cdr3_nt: TGTGCCAGCAGCCACGGACAGGGGGTCTCTGGAAACACCATATATTTT
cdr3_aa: CASSHGQGVSGNTIYF

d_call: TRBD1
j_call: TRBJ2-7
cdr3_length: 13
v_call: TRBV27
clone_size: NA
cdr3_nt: TGTGCCAGCAGTATAGGGACAGGCTACGAGCAGTACTTC
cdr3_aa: CASSIGTGYEQYF

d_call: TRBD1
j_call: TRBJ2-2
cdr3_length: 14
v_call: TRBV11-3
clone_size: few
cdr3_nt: TGTGCCAGCAGCAGAAGACAGGGGTCCGGGGAGCTGTTTTTT
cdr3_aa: CASSRRQGSGELFF

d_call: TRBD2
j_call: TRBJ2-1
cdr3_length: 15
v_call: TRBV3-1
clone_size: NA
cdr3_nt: TGTGCCAGCAGCCAAGCGGGACTAGCGGGACATGAGCAGTTCTTC
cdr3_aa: CASSQAGLAGHEQFF

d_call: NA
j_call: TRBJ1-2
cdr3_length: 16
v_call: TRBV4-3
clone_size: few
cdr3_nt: TGCGCCAGCAGCCCTGGGGAGGGTCTCCCTAACTATGGCTACACCTTC
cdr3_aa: CASSPGEGLPNYGYTF

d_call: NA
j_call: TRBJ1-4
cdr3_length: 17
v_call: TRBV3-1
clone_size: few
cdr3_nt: TGTGCCAGCAGCCAAAGGAGGGGCCGAGCAACTAATGAAAAACTGTTTTTT
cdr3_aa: CASSQRRGRATNEKLFF

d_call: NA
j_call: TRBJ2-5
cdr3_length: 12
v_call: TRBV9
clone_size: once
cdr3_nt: TGTGCCAGCAGCCCTCAGGGAGCCTCCCAGTACTTC
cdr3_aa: CASSPQGASQYF

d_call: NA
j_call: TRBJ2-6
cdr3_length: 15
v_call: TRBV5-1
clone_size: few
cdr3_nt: TGCGCCAGCAGCTTGGATGGGGCTGGGGCCAACGTCCTGACTTTC
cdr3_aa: CASSLDGAGANVLTF

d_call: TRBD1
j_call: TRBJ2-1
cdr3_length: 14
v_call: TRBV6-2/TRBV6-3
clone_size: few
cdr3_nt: TGTGCCAGCAGTTGGGACAGTATTTTTAATGAGCAGTTCTTC
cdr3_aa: CASSWDSIFNEQFF

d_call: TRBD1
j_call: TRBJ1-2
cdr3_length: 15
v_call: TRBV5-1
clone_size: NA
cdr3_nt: TGCGCCAGCAGCTTGAGAGTTGGACAGGGTAAAGGCTACACCTTC
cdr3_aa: CASSLRVGQGKGYTF

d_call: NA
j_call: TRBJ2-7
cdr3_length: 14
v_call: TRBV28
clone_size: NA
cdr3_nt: TGTGCCAGCAGTCCAGACTCAATCTCCTACGAGCAGTACTTC
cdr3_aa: CASSPDSISYEQYF

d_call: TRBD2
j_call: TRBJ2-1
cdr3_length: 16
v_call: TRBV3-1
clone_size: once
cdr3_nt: TGTGCCAGCACCCGAGGTAGCGGGAGCCAGGGCAATGAGCAGTTCTTC
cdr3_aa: CASTRGSGSQGNEQFF

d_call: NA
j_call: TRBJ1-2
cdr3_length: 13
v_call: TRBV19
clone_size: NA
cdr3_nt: TGTGCCAGTAGTATAGATAAGATAGGTGGCTACACCTTC
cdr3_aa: CASSIDKIGGYTF

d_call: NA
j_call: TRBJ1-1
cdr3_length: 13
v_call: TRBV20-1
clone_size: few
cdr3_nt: TGCAGTGCTAGGACCGACGGGAACACTGAAGCTTTCTTT
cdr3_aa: CSARTDGNTEAFF

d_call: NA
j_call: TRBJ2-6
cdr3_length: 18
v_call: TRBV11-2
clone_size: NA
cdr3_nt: TGTGCCAGCAGCTCACCGAGTTTCCTAGGGTCAGGGGCCAACGTCCTGACTTTC
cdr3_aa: CASSSPSFLGSGANVLTF

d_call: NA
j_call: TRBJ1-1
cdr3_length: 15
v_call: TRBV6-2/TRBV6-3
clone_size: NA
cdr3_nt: TGTGCCAGCAGTGTCAGTGCCCTCATGAACACTGAAGCTTTCTTT
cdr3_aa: CASSVSALMNTEAFF

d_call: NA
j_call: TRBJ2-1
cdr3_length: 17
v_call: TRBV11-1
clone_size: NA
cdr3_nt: TGTGCCAGCAGCTTAGTGGTGGCTGGGGGCCGGTACAATGAGCAGTTCTTC
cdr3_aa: CASSLVVAGGRYNEQFF

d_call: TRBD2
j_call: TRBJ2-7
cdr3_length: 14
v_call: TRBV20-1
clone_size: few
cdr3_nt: TGCAGTGCCGACCATAGCGGGAGGCTAAACGAGCAGTACTTC
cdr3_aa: CSADHSGRLNEQYF

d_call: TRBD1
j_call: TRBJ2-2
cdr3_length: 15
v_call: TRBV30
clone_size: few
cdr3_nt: TGTGCCTGGAGAGGGGGCAGGGGTTACACCGGGGAGCTGTTTTTT
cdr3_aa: CAWRGGRGYTGELFF

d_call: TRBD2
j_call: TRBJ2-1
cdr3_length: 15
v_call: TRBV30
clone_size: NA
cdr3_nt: TGTGCCACCGAAACTAGCGGGGCCCGGGGAGATGAGCAGTTCTTC
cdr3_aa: CATETSGARGDEQFF

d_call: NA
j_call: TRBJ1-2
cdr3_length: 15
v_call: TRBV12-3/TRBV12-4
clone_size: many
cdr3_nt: TGTGCCAGCAGTCTTTCAGGGCCCGCTTTTTATGGCTACACCTTC
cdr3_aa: CASSLSGPAFYGYTF

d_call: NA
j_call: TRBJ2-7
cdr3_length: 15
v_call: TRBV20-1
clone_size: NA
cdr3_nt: TGCAGTGCTAGAGATCTGGCTCGGGGAGGATACGAGCAGTACTTC
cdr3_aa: CSARDLARGGYEQYF